This record concerns one TCR beta chain sequence. The data were taken from a study of blood T cell repertoires in COVID-19. The germline CDR1 and CDR2 sequences are MNHEY and SVGAGI. The CDR3 sequence is 13 residues long. V lost 6 bases and J lost 8, with 16 bases in between. The assay was immunoSEQ multiplex PCR, and TCRdb's table has in-frame clones only and misses some. The sample yields about 180,000 clones, roughly 85% seen once. This sequence originates from a man over 45 with active or convalescent COVID-19. The J gene is TRBJ1-2, the V gene TRBV6-5; possible D gene TRBD1, 6 bases. The sample comprised peripheral blood. In nucleotides, the CDR3 is TGTGCCAGCAGGGTCCCGACAGGTGGGGGCTACACCTTC. Translated: CASRVPTGGGYTF.